This record covers a single TCR beta chain. The sample belongs to a study of human T cells and chemical hapten exposure. Study overall: Each patch test put 0.01% DPC on the upper back, and results were read at 6 days. Per-sample TCR yield variability stemmed mainly from small pooled library volume differences.

For the library, individual cDNA molecules each received unique molecular identifiers. Via MiXCR, TCRdb re-called the RACE reads, giving one row per CDR3 protein. The table records around 71,000 distinct CDR3 sequences, around 9.8% of them present only once. Time point meaning: patch test 1, 2 weeks after DPC sensitization. Treatment here: therapeutic diphenylcyclopropenone sensitization with weekly scalp DPC. Germline V gives CDR1 SQVTM, CDR2 ANQGSEA. V shed 7 bases and J shed 6 bases, with 31 bases lying between them. There are 17 residues in the CDR3. This chain links TRBV29-1 with TRBJ2-7, with D maybe TRBD1 (6 bases). The receptor was derived from a woman aged 40 to 49 with alopecia areata. Some clones in this sample may be carry-over from other donors' samples. The material was whole blood, obtained in connection with sensitization to the hapten diphenylcyclopropenone (DPC). The chain's CDR3 is CSASGLPPGHLVFEQYF. The DNA for the CDR3 is TGCAGCGCCTCCGGGTTGCCCCCGGGACACCTAGTCTTCGAGCAGTACTTC.